Given below is one TCR beta chain in context. This specimen belongs to a study of CXCR3-negative and CXCR3-positive naive CD8 T cells. The V gene's germline CDR1 is MNHEY and CDR2 SVGEGT. The CDR3 is 15 amino acids. UMI-labeled 5' RACE TRB cDNA libraries were prepared from the cells. TCRdb re-called the 5' RACE reads and gives one entry per CDR3 protein, without DNA. The sample is made up of about 82,000 distinct CDR3 sequences, and the top ten hold 0.95% to 1.4% of it. The sample was naive CXCR3- CD8+ T cells from blood. Described subset: CD45RO-CCR7+CD27+CD95- naive CD8+ T cells lacking CXCR3 (TNR3-). This receptor was obtained from a human donor in good health. Some clones in this sample may be carry-over from other donors' samples. The V and J genes are TRBV6-2 or TRBV6-3 and TRBJ2-7; TCRdb indicates TRBD2, and absent DNA this call remains unverified. CDR3 loop: CASRNRLAAVYEQYF.